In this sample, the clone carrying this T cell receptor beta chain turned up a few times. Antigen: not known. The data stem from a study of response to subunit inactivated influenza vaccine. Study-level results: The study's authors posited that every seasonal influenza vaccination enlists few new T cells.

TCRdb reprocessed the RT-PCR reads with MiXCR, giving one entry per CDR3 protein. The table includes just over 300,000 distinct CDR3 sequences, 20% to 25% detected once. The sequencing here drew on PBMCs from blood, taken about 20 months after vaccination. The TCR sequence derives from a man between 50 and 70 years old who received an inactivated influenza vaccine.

CDR3 protein: CSARDFGRWDEKLFF. CDR3 bases: TGCAGTGCTAGAGATTTTGGCAGGTGGGATGAAAAACTGTTTTTT. This rearrangement joins TRBV20-1 to TRBJ1-4; no reliable D call. The CDR3 is 15 amino acids. Germline-derived CDR1 and CDR2 are DFQATT and SNEGSKA (reference sequence). Deletions cut 0 bases from V and 6 bases from J, with 14 bases between.